This section outlines one T cell receptor (beta chain) sequence together with its context. Sequencing used immunoSEQ multiplex PCR; TCRdb keeps in-frame clones, though not all of them. The profile shows a few thousand clones, 75% to 90% of them singletons. This sample was included in a study of circulating and synovial CD4+ cells in juvenile arthritis. V was shortened by 2 bases and J by 2 bases, with 16 bases between the two germline ends. There are 17 residues in the CDR3. CDR1 is SGHTA and CDR2 is FQGNSA in the germline V gene. The clonotype comes from a human donor with juvenile idiopathic arthritis. The V call is TRBV7-2, the J call TRBJ1-5, with a weak D call TRBD1 (5 bases). Sample: HLA-DR+ CD4+ T cells from blood. The subset: circulating pathogenic-like lymphocytes, sorted as HLA-DR+CD14-CD3+CD4+CD25low/- blood T cells. Written as DNA, the CDR3 is TGTGCCAGCAGCTTACTCGGCAGGGAGGGTGGCAATCAGCCCCAGCATTTT. This gives the protein CASSLLGREGGNQPQHF.